The entry below gives a single T cell receptor beta chain sequence along with its context. The count of this clonotype is one. The antigen it binds to is not known. There are no base qualities to consult, and no much larger clone falls within one base. Library prep was done by RACE. Sequenced on a NextSeq 500. Library preparation attached unique molecular identifiers to individual cDNA molecules for quantitative, reproducible TCR counting. From each blood RNA sample, both TCR alpha and TCR beta chains were sequenced. The published analysis was carried out like this. A median of about 100,000 TCRs per sample was observed, with a range of 23,224 to 690,600. V, J and CDR3 annotation of the TCR reads was carried out using the Decombinator software suite. Every sample was subsampled to the same number of TCRs (28,000) for the PS versus PT1 abundance plots. Expanded TCRs were defined as absent before sensitization and observed at least eight times at the 2-week time point. TCRdb cleaned the public reads at Q25 with fastp, built clones with MiXCR and kept in-frame beta chains. Identical CDR3 protein sequences are pooled into one entry, listed with their most common genes and DNA. None of the V and J calls come from the authors' own analysis; TCRdb made them. A total of approximately 90,000 distinct CDR3 sequences appear in this sample, 27% of them only once. The biggest ten clones account for 9% to 12% of the sample.

Sample time point, as interpreted from the label and publication: patch test 3, about 24 weeks after DPC sensitization. Per the publication, the treatment or condition label means: therapeutic diphenylcyclopropenone sensitization with weekly scalp DPC. At every patch-test visit, the blood draw took place before the patch test was put on. Eligible patients were aged 18 to 70, diagnosed with alopecia, deemed suitable for DPC therapy, and excluded if pregnant. Unfractionated whole blood was collected in Tempus Blood RNA tubes, and total RNA was extracted from that blood. Sequences SGHRS (CDR1) and YFSETQ (CDR2) are obtained from the germline V gene. Inclusive of the bounding cysteine and phenylalanine, the CDR3 is 14 residues long. The sequence is cut down to CDR3 DNA, 42 bases in frame from base 1. V is reduced by 4 bases and J by 2 bases, leaving a spacing of 12 bases between them. This entry comes from a study of human T cells and chemical hapten exposure (TCRdb year 2021). The study in broad terms: For sensitization, 2% DPC in acetone was applied to a 2 cm by 2 cm area of upper inner arm skin. The study tracked peripheral blood TCR repertoire changes in vivo during primary and secondary sensitization to the hapten diphenylcyclopropenone (DPC) in alopecia patients. The patient cohort, mostly female, included alopecia areata with under or over 50% scalp involvement, alopecia totalis and alopecia universalis. Blood samples were taken from patients before sensitization (week 0) and at 2, 6 and about 24 weeks after DPC sensitization. Weekly therapeutic DPC doses were additionally applied to the scalp of patients throughout the approximately 24-week study period. Patch tests used Finn chambers with 0.01% DPC on the upper back, scored after 6 days by International Contact Dermatitis Research Group standards. Twenty-nine alopecia patients provided blood for TCR sequencing at one to four time points (pre-sensitization, 2, 6 and 24 weeks). Libraries were pooled for sequencing, and variation in per-sample TCR yields was attributed mainly to small differences in library volumes within the pool.

The paper as a whole reports these results and caveats: Patch test score correlated positively with the number of PT1 expanded TCRs, reaching significance at thresholds 8, 16 and 32 but not at 4. After repeated subsampling, the strength of the expansion versus patch-test correlation and the threshold at which it became significant changed. DPC sensitization did not change how many TCRs were above 1 in 1000 frequency, and no evidence was found of alterations in global repertoire structure. Significantly more large CDR3 similarity clusters were formed by expanded TCRs than by pre-sensitization or healthy control sets, consistent with antigen-driven responses. Alopecia, a presumed autoimmune disease, was present in all patients, so the immune response of the patients might differ from that of healthy individuals.

The TCR was taken from a man in his forties with alopecia areata. Some clones in this sample may be carry-over from other donors' samples. The rearrangement combines TRBV5-1 with TRBJ1-1, with the D gene too uncertain to name. Sequences were derived from whole blood, sampled in connection with sensitization to the hapten diphenylcyclopropenone (DPC). For the CDR3, the sequence is CASSPAAGNTEAFF. The sequenced DNA is TGCGCCAGCAGCCCGGCGGCAGGCAACACTGAAGCTTTCTTT.